This is a list of T cell receptor beta chains from one sample in a study of graft-versus-host responses after intestinal transplantation. These TCRs' antigens remain unknown. The repertoire was sequenced with immunoSEQ multiplex PCR; TCRdb's copy has only in-frame clones and lacks some. The sample yields approximately 60,000 clones, approximately 91% seen once. Material: unstimulated CD8+ T cells sorted from spleen or lymph node cells, obtained before transplant. Source of these receptors: a human donor who was the organ donor for an intestinal transplant. Both conserved end residues are part of each CDR3. A D gene is named only where the DNA matches it firmly. For some rows the clone size is stated as once, few or many, or as a class when expanded; others skip it.

>-|TRBJ2-1|-|TRBV5-4
CASSLGYHGISYNEQFF
TGTGCCAGCAGCTTGGGCTACCACGGGATCTCCTACAATGAGCAGTTCTTC
>TRBD1|TRBJ2-1|-|TRBV4-1
CASSQTPRQGVDEQFF
TGCGCCAGCAGCCAAACCCCACGACAGGGGGTAGATGAGCAGTTCTTC
>-|TRBJ1-4|-|TRBV18
CASSPKRRRPVNEKLFF
TGTGCCAGCTCACCGAAGCGACGGCGACCAGTTAATGAAAAACTGTTTTTT
>-|TRBJ2-7|-|TRBV7-8
CASNSIISYEQYF
TGTGCCAGCAATTCTATAATCTCCTACGAGCAGTACTTC
>-|TRBJ2-7|-|TRBV30
CACQTPLGVYEQYF
TGTGCCTGCCAGACCCCCCTAGGAGTCTACGAGCAGTACTTC
>TRBD1|TRBJ2-7|-|TRBV27
CASSLWGTGVYEQYF
TGTGCCAGCAGTTTATGGGGGACAGGGGTCTACGAGCAGTACTTC
>-|TRBJ2-1|once|TRBV7-8
CASSFARRSSYNEQFF
TGTGCCAGCAGCTTTGCACGGCGGAGCTCCTACAATGAGCAGTTCTTC
>-|TRBJ1-2|-|TRBV28
CASSLELLLVPAWGYTF
TGTGCCAGCAGTTTAGAACTTCTACTAGTACCTGCTTGGGGCTACACCTTC
>TRBD1|TRBJ2-5|-|TRBV11-2
CASSSTGGWIDQETQYF
TGTGCCAGCAGCTCGACAGGGGGGTGGATTGACCAAGAGACCCAGTACTTC
>-|TRBJ2-7|-|TRBV9
CASSGSTGVPNYEQYF
TGTGCCAGCAGCGGAAGTACGGGAGTACCAAACTACGAGCAGTACTTC
>TRBD1|TRBJ2-7|-|TRBV5-1
CASSLGPGQGSYEQYF
TGCGCCAGCAGCTTGGGTCCGGGACAGGGTAGTTACGAGCAGTACTTC
>TRBD1|TRBJ2-1|-|TRBV6-5
CASSYSDRVGNEQFF
TGTGCCAGCAGTTACTCGGACAGGGTAGGAAATGAGCAGTTCTTC
>-|TRBJ2-1|few|TRBV27
CASRQDTYNEQFF
TGTGCCAGCAGGCAGGATACTTACAATGAGCAGTTCTTC
>TRBD1|TRBJ2-7|-|TRBV9
CASSPGTGASYEQYF
TGTGCCAGCAGCCCCGGGACAGGGGCTTCCTACGAGCAGTACTTC
>TRBD1|TRBJ2-7|-|TRBV6-1
CASSVIPRTGRDEQYF
TGTGCCAGCAGTGTTATCCCTCGGACAGGGCGCGACGAGCAGTACTTC
>TRBD1|TRBJ1-2|-|TRBV7-9
CASSYGTGIYGYTF
TGTGCCAGCAGCTATGGGACAGGGATCTATGGCTACACCTTC